The present T cell receptor beta chain was sequenced within a study of T-cell memory formation after mild COVID-19. Study context: TCR clusters mostly belonged to single donors.

The table lists this clonotype with a few counts. Its antigen is not identified. Study-wide results and limits: Later expanders leaned CD4+, whereas day 15 to 85 contracting clones were balanced CD4/CD8. Still unconfirmed is whether the second-wave clones peaking on day 37 recognized SARS-CoV-2.

The TCR alpha and TCR beta cDNA libraries, bearing sample barcodes and UMIs, were generated by 5'RACE using constant-segment primers. A single record per CDR3 protein comes from TCRdb applying MiXCR to the 5' RACE reads. The sample carries more than 80,000 distinct CDR3 sequences, roughly an eighth recorded once. CDR3 length: 15 amino acids. The V segment lost 6 bases and the J segment 2 bases; nucleotides outside the gene matches: 11. From germline, CDR1 is DFQATT and CDR2 SNEGSKA (reference sequence). The V call is TRBV20-1, the J call TRBJ2-5; TRBD1 aligns across 8 bases. The receptor was derived from an adult woman who had mild COVID-19 (a few samples of this study predate the infection). Cell type and time point are not known. What was sequenced was PBMCs or a T cell subset sorted from them (not recorded which). This CDR3 reads CSAQSGQEYQETQYF. The CDR3 bases are TGCAGTGCCCAGTCGGGACAGGAGTATCAAGAGACCCAGTACTTC.